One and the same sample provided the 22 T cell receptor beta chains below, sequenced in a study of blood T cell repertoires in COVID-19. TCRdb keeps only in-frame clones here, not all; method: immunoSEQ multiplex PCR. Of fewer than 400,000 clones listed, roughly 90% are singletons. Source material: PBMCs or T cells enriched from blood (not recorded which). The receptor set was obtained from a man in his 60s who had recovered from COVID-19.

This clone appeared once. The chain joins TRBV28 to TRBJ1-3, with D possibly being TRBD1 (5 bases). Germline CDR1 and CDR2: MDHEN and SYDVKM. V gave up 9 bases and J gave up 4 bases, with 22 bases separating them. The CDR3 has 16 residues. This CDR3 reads CASYAGGATGGNTIYF. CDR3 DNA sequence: TGTGCCAGTTACGCAGGAGGGGCAACGGGCGGAAACACCATATATTTT.

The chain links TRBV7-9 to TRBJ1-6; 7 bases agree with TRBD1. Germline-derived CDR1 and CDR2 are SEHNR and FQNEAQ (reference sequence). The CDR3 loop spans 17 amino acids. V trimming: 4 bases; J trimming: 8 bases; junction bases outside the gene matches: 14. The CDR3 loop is CASSSFWDSARDSPLHF. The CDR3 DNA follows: TGTGCCAGCAGCTCTTTCTGGGACAGTGCTAGGGATTCACCCCTCCACTTT.

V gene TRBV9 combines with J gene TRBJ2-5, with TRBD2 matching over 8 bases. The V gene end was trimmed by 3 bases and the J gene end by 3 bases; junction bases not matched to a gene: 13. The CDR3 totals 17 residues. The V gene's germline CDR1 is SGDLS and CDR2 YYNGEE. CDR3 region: CASSEGGSSGLEETQYF. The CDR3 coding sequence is TGTGCCAGCAGCGAGGGGGGGTCTAGCGGGCTAGAAGAGACCCAGTACTTC. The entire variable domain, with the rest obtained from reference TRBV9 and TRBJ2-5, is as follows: DSGVTQTPKHLITATGQRVTLRCSPRSGDLSVYWYQQSLDQGLQFLIQYYNGEERAKGNILERFSAQQFPDLHSELNLSSLELGDSALYFCASSEGGSSGLEETQYFGPGTRLLVL.

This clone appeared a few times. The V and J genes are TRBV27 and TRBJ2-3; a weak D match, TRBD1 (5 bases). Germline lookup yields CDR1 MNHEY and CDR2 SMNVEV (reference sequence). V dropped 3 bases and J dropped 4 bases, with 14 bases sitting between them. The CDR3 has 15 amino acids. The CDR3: CASSFRGNRADTQYF. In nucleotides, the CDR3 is TGTGCCAGCAGTTTTAGGGGAAATCGGGCAGATACGCAGTATTTT.

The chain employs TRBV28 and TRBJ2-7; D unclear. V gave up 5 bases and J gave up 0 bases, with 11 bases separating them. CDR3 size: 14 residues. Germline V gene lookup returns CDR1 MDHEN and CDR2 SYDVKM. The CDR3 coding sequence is TGTGCCAGCAGTACTACTTTGAACTCCTACGAGCAGTACTTC. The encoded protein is CASSTTLNSYEQYF. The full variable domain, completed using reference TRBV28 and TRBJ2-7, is DVKVTQSSRYLVKRTGEKVFLECVQDMDHENMFWYRQDPGLGLRLIYFSYDVKMKEKGDIPEGYSVSREKKERFSLILESASTNQTSMYLCASSTTLNSYEQYFGPGTRLTVT.

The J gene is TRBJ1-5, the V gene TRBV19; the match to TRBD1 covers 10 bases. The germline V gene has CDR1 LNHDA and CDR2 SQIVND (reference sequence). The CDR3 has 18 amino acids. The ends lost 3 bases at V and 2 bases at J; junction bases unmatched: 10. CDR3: CASSMVTGGIKGNQPQHF. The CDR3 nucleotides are TGTGCCAGTAGTATGGTGACAGGGGGCATTAAAGGCAATCAGCCCCAGCATTTT.

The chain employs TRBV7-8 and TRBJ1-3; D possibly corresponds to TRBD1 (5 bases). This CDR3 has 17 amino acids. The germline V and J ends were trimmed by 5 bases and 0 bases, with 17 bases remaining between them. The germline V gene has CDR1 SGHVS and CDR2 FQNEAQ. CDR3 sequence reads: CASSLNRPRSSGNTIYF. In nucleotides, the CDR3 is TGTGCCAGCAGCCTTAACAGGCCCCGGAGCTCTGGAAACACCATATATTTT.

The CDR3 here is CATSDTWTSVYEQFF. DNA for the CDR3: TGTGCCACCAGTGATACATGGACTAGCGTCTATGAGCAGTTCTTC. The chain links TRBV24-1 to TRBJ2-1; 9 bases agree with TRBD2. Per germline, CDR1 KGHDR and CDR2 SFDVKD. The CDR3 sequence is 15 residues long. V gave up 3 bases and J gave up 8 bases; unmatched junction bases: 7.

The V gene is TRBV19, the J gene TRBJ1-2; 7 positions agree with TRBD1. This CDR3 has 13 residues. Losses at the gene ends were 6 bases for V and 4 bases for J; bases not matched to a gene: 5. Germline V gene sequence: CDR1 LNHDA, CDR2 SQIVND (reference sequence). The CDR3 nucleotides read TGTGCCAGTAGAGTGACAGGGTCCTATGGCTACACCTTC. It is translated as CASRVTGSYGYTF.

The CDR3, as DNA: TGTGCCAGCTACAACGGGAGATACAATGAGCAGTTCTTC. Protein: CASYNGRYNEQFF. This rearrangement joins TRBV3-1 (or the pseudogene TRBV3-2) to TRBJ2-1; TRBD2 might be the D (6 bases). V was cut by 8 bases and J by 4 bases, with 12 bases left in between. This CDR3 region has 13 residues. The germline V gene has CDR1 LGHDT and CDR2 YNNKEL (reference sequence).

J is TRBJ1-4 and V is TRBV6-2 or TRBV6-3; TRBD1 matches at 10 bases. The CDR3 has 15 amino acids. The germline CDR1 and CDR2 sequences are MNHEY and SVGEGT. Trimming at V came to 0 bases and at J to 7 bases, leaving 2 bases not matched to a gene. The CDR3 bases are TGTGCCAGCAGTTACTCCCGACAGGGGGCTGAAAAACTGTTTTTT. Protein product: CASSYSRQGAEKLFF.

In DNA, the CDR3 is TGTGCCTGGAGTAAACTAGCGGGAGGGCCCTACGAGCAGTACTTC. It encodes CAWSKLAGGPYEQYF. The chain has TRBV30 and TRBJ2-7; TRBD2 matches 13 bases. This CDR3 has 15 amino acids. V shed 2 bases, J shed 2 bases, and the junction held 3 bases outside the gene matches. Germline assignment: CDR1 GTSNPN and CDR2 SVGIG (reference sequence).

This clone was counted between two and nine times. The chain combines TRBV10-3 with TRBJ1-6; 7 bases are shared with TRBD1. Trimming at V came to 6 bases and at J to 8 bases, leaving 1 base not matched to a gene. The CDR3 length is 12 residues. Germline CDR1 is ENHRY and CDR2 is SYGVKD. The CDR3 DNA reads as TGTGCCATCAGAACAGGGGATTCACCCCTCCACTTT. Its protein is CAIRTGDSPLHF.

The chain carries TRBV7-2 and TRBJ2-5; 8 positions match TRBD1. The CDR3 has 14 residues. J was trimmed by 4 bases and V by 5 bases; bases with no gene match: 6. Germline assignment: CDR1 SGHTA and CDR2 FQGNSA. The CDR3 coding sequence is TGTGCCAGCAGCCAAACCAGGGGGCCAGAGACCCAGTACTTC. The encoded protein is CASSQTRGPETQYF.

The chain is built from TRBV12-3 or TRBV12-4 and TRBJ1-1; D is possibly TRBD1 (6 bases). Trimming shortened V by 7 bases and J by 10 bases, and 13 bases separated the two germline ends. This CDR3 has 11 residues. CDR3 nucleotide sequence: TGTGCCAGCACCCTAGTGGGGGCAGCTTTCTTT. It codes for CASTLVGAAFF.

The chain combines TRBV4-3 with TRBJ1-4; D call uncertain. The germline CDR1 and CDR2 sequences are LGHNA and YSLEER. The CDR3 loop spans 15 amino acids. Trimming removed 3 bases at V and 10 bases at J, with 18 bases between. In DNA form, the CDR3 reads TGCGCCAGCAGCCAGTTACCGATGAACTTTGGAAAACTGTTTTTT. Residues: CASSQLPMNFGKLFF.

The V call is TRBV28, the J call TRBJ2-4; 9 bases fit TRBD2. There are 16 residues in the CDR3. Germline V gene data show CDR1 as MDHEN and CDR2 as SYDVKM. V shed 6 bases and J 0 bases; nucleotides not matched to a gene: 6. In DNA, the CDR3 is TGTGCCAGCAGACTAGTAGCGGGGGAAGCCAAAAACATTCAGTACTTC. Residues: CASRLVAGEAKNIQYF.

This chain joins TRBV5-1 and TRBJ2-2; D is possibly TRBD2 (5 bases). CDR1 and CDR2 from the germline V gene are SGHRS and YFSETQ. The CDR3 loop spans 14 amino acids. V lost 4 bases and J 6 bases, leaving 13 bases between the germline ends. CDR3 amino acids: CASSPGLRSGELFF. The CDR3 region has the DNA TGCGCCAGCAGCCCCGGACTCCGATCCGGGGAGCTGTTTTTT.

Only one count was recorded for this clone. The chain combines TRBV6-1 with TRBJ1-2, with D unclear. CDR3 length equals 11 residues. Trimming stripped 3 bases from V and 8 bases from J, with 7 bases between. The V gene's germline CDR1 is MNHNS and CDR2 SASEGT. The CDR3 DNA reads TGTGCCAGCAGTGATAACTGGGGCTACACCTTC. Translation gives CASSDNWGYTF.

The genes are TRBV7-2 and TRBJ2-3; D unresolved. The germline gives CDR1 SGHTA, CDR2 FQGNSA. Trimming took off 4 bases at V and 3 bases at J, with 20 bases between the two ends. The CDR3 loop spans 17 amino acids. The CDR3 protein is CASSWLAPRVKTDTQYF. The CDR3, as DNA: TGTGCCAGCAGCTGGTTAGCCCCCCGGGTAAAAACAGATACGCAGTATTTT.

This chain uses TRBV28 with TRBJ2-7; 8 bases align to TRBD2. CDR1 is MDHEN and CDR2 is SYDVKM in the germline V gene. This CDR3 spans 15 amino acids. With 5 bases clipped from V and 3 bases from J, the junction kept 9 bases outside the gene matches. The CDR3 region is CASSPPGLEIYEQYF. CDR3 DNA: TGTGCCAGCAGTCCGCCGGGACTAGAGATCTACGAGCAGTACTTC.

The CDR3 nucleotides are TGTGCCAGCATCAACCGGGGTTTGTCCTACGAGCAGTACTTC. Its translation is CASINRGLSYEQYF. The J gene is TRBJ2-7, the V gene TRBV25-1; the D gene is possibly TRBD2 (5 bases). The CDR3 runs 14 residues. The V end was cut by 7 bases, the J end by 1 base, with 14 bases between. CDR1 and CDR2 from the germline V gene are MGHDK and SYGVNS.